This TCR beta chain was observed in a study of blood T cell repertoires in COVID-19. The data were produced by immunoSEQ multiplex PCR, yet TCRdb's version contains in-frame clones alone and is incomplete. The data contain about 69,000 clones, under 90% of them singletons. Trimming took off 0 bases at V and 5 bases at J, with 18 bases between the two ends. The CDR3 is made up of 16 amino acids. CDR1 and CDR2 from the germline V gene are SGHRS and YFSETQ. This TCR was recovered from a man aged 45-60 years with COVID-19, enrolled during active disease. The chain carries TRBV5-1 and TRBJ2-7; D is possibly TRBD1 (7 bases). Material: peripheral blood. The CDR3 coding sequence is TGCGCCAGCAGCTTGGTTTCGCAGGGGGGCTTTGACGAGCAGTACTTC. Amino acid sequence: CASSLVSQGGFDEQYF.